This is a list of T cell receptor beta chains from one sample in a study of blood T cell repertoires in COVID-19. TCRdb keeps only in-frame clones here, not all; method: immunoSEQ multiplex PCR. The data hold about 290,000 clones, with 75% to 90% observed a single time. The specimen sequenced was peripheral blood. The receptors here all came from a woman in her 40s who had recovered from COVID-19. Each CDR3 is given with its conserved first and last residue. Each record gives: V gene, J gene, CDR3 protein.

v_gene: TRBV30; j_gene: TRBJ2-2; CDR3aa: CAWREVNTGELFF
v_gene: TRBV5-1; j_gene: TRBJ1-1; CDR3aa: CASSAEPGRTEAFF
v_gene: TRBV14; j_gene: TRBJ2-1; CDR3aa: CASSQRQEPIDEQFF
v_gene: TRBV11-2; j_gene: TRBJ2-7; CDR3aa: CASSLVAGGLYEQYF
v_gene: TRBV28; j_gene: TRBJ2-7; CDR3aa: CAALDRGTHEQYF
v_gene: TRBV30; j_gene: TRBJ2-2; CDR3aa: CACSQGTMAGGTWAGELFF
v_gene: TRBV5-1; j_gene: TRBJ2-1; CDR3aa: CASSPAGFPEQFF
v_gene: TRBV3-1/TRBV3-2; j_gene: TRBJ1-2; CDR3aa: CASSLERSNYGYTF
v_gene: TRBV5-6; j_gene: TRBJ2-1; CDR3aa: CASSSTGTSGRISYNEQFF
v_gene: TRBV5-4; j_gene: TRBJ1-2; CDR3aa: CASSLAEGNYGYTF